These 25 T cell receptor beta chains originate from one sample sequenced in a study of T cell clones after liver transplantation. The protocol was immunoSEQ multiplex PCR, while the TCRdb copy is restricted to in-frame clones and leaves out a portion. The sample includes 12,000 to 15,000 clones, approximately 91% of them seen just once. Sample: CD8+ T cells from blood, taken before liver transplant. The receptors shown here come from a human donor who received a liver transplant.

A single count supports this clone. The genes are TRBV11-2 and TRBJ2-3; the D call may be TRBD1 or TRBD2 (6 bases each). Germline loops: CDR1 SGHAT, CDR2 FQNNGV. Trimming took 1 base from V and 0 from J, leaving 11 bases between them. The CDR3 sequence is 16 residues long. The CDR3 bases are TGTGCCAGCAGCTTAGTAGGGGGAGGAAGCACAGATACGCAGTATTTT. Translation gives CASSLVGGGSTDTQYF.

The V gene is TRBV4-3, the J gene TRBJ1-1, with no clear D. CDR1 and CDR2 (germline): LGHNA, YSLEER. Trimming pared 4 bases from V and 1 base from J, leaving 10 bases between. The CDR3 has 14 residues. As DNA, the CDR3 is TGCGCCAGCAGCCGACAAGGAACGAACACTGAAGCTTTCTTT. It yields the protein CASSRQGTNTEAFF.

The chain joins TRBV14 to TRBJ1-1, with D hard to call. Germline CDR1 reads SGHDN; CDR2 reads FVKESK. The CDR3 is 14 residues long. The V end lost 3 bases, the J end lost 1 base, and 9 bases lay between the germline ends. The CDR3 DNA follows: TGTGCCAGCAGCCAGACGGGGAGGAACACTGAAGCTTTCTTT. Its translation is CASSQTGRNTEAFF. Combining the CDR3 with reference TRBV14 and TRBJ1-1 gives the whole variable domain EAGVTQFPSHSVIEKGQTVTLRCDPISGHDNLYWYRRVMGKEIKFLLHFVKESKQDESGMPNNRFLAERTGGTYSTLKVQPAELEDSGVYFCASSQTGRNTEAFFGQGTRLTVV.

The rearrangement links TRBV28 to TRBJ1-2, with TRBD1 matching over 8 bases. This CDR3 comprises 16 residues. Trimming at V came to 4 bases and at J to 8 bases, leaving 15 bases not matched to a gene. Germline V gene lookup returns CDR1 MDHEN and CDR2 SYDVKM. CDR3 DNA sequence: TGTGCCAGCAGTTCAACCCCGGCAGGGGGCTATTGGGGCTACACCTTC. It translates to CASSSTPAGGYWGYTF.

CDR3: CASGDSYSYEQYF. CDR3 DNA sequence: TGTGCCAGCGGGGACAGCTACTCCTACGAGCAGTACTTC. The chain recombines TRBV2 with TRBJ2-7; 7 nucleotides agree with TRBD1. The CDR3 spans 13 residues. The junction had 4 bases not matched to a gene; V was cut back by 8 bases and J by 0 bases. Per the germline V gene, CDR1 is SNHLY and CDR2 is FYNNEI.

V and J are TRBV28 and TRBJ2-7; TRBD1 agrees at 7 bases. Unmatched junction bases numbered 6, after V lost 3 bases and J lost 7 bases. Germline assignment: CDR1 MDHEN and CDR2 SYDVKM. The CDR3 runs 13 residues. In DNA form, the CDR3 reads TGTGCCAGCAGTTTCGAGGGGGCTAATGAGCAGTACTTC. This gives the protein CASSFEGANEQYF.

The genes are TRBV5-4 and TRBJ2-7; TRBD1 or TRBD2 may be the D gene (5 bases each). Trimming took 0 bases from V and 0 from J, leaving 13 bases between them. Germline V CDR1 and CDR2: SGHNT, YYREEE (reference sequence). The CDR3 extends over 16 amino acids. CDR3 nucleotide sequence: TGTGCCAGCAGCTTGGCCGGGGCGTTGAGCTCCTACGAGCAGTACTTC. Its protein product is CASSLAGALSSYEQYF.

For the CDR3, the DNA is TGTGCCAGCAGCCCAACGGCGCTAGCGGACACCGGGGAGCTGTTTTTT. Protein sequence: CASSPTALADTGELFF. This chain connects TRBV7-9 to TRBJ2-2; 7 bases align to TRBD2. The CDR3 spans 16 residues. The V gene's germline CDR1 is SEHNR and CDR2 FQNEAQ (reference sequence). With V trimmed by 5 bases and J by 3 bases, 9 bases remained unmatched.

V is TRBV19 and J is TRBJ2-2, with 9 bases fitting TRBD2. The J segment lost 2 bases and the V segment lost 5 bases, leaving 15 bases of the junction unmatched. Looked up from germline, CDR1 is LNHDA and CDR2 is SQIVND (reference sequence). The CDR3 is made up of 19 amino acids. CDR3 residues: CASSVIAGEKGLNTGELFF. The DNA for the CDR3 is TGTGCCAGTAGTGTAATAGCGGGAGAGAAGGGTCTAAACACCGGGGAGCTGTTTTTT.

The chain combines TRBV5-6 with TRBJ2-1; TRBD2 matches at 12 bases. J was trimmed by 9 bases and V by 0 bases; bases with no gene match: 4. There are 15 residues in the CDR3. Germline CDR1 is SGHDT and CDR2 is YYEEEE. Written as DNA, the CDR3 is TGTGCCAGCAGCTTGGGGACTAGCGGGATCGGTGAGCAGTTCTTC. Residues: CASSLGTSGIGEQFF.

Details on this clone: Other nucleotide sequences in the sample specify the same CDR3. The chain is built from TRBV11-3 and TRBJ2-1; tentatively, D is TRBD1 (5 bases). CDR1 is SGHNT and CDR2 is YENEEA in the germline V gene. The germline V and J ends were trimmed by 5 bases and 5 bases, with 10 bases remaining between them. The CDR3 has 13 amino acids. CDR3 in amino acids: CASSPPTDNEQFF. The CDR3 coding sequence is TGTGCCAGCAGCCCCCCGACAGACAATGAGCAGTTCTTC.

J is TRBJ2-2 and V is TRBV13; D possibly corresponds to TRBD2 (5 bases). Deletions cut 0 bases from V and 4 bases from J, with 6 bases between. Germline V lookup: CDR1 PRHDT, CDR2 FYEKMQ (reference sequence). There are 14 residues in the CDR3. DNA of the CDR3: TGTGCCAGCAGCTTAGGTGGAGGCACCGGGGAGCTGTTTTTT. Translating it yields CASSLGGGTGELFF.

This sequence joins TRBV27 and TRBJ2-3; 11 bases fit TRBD2. Germline assignment: CDR1 MNHEY and CDR2 SMNVEV (reference sequence). Unmatched junction bases numbered 5, after V lost 4 bases and J lost 5 bases. This CDR3 is built from 15 residues. The CDR3 reads CASSSTSGALDTQYF. The CDR3 DNA reads as TGTGCCAGCAGTTCGACTAGCGGGGCCTTAGATACGCAGTATTTT.

The rearrangement joins TRBV4-2 to TRBJ1-1; no definite D call. The CDR3 consists of 14 residues. CDR1 LGHNA and CDR2 YNFKEQ come from the germline V gene. Trimming stripped 0 bases from V and 1 base from J, with 6 bases between. DNA for the CDR3: TGTGCCAGCAGCCAAGAAACTTGGAACACTGAAGCTTTCTTT. Translated: CASSQETWNTEAFF.

The chain has TRBV28 and TRBJ1-1; 8 nucleotides match TRBD1. The germline V gene has CDR1 MDHEN and CDR2 SYDVKM. The CDR3 has 17 residues. The junction had 12 bases not matched to a gene; V was cut back by 5 bases and J by 1 base. The CDR3 DNA follows: TGTGCCAGCAGTGATCATTTTTGGGACAGGAGGAACACTGAAGCTTTCTTT. This translates into CASSDHFWDRRNTEAFF. The entire variable domain, with the rest obtained from reference TRBV28 and TRBJ1-1, is as follows: DVKVTQSSRYLVKRTGEKVFLECVQDMDHENMFWYRQDPGLGLRLIYFSYDVKMKEKGDIPEGYSVSREKKERFSLILESASTNQTSMYLCASSDHFWDRRNTEAFFGQGTRLTVV.

This clone showed up just once. This sequence joins TRBV9 and TRBJ2-2; no firm D call. Per germline, CDR1 SGDLS and CDR2 YYNGEE. The V end was cut by 3 bases, the J end by 4 bases, with 4 bases between. This CDR3 region has 12 residues. The chain's CDR3 is CASSGITGELFF. The CDR3 DNA reads TGTGCCAGCAGCGGGATCACCGGGGAGCTGTTTTTT.

The V call is TRBV7-9, the J call TRBJ2-1, with a weak D call TRBD2 (6 bases). V dropped 5 bases and J dropped 4 bases, with 12 bases sitting between them. The CDR3 is 14 amino acids. The V gene's germline CDR1 is SEHNR and CDR2 FQNEAQ (reference sequence). The CDR3 DNA reads TGTGCCAGCAGCCCGGAGGGCCCTTACAATGAGCAGTTCTTC. Its protein is CASSPEGPYNEQFF.

The chain links TRBV19 to TRBJ2-1, with a tentative D call TRBD2 (6 bases). Germline CDR1 and CDR2: LNHDA and SQIVND (reference sequence). With 3 bases removed from V and 6 bases from J, the gap between germline ends came to 15 bases. The CDR3 runs 15 residues. CDR3 sequence reads: CASSIGGIVPNEQFF. In DNA, the CDR3 is TGTGCCAGTAGTATTGGAGGGATAGTGCCCAATGAGCAGTTCTTC.

This clone was detected only once. J is TRBJ2-7 and V is TRBV11-2; no clear D. There are 11 residues in the CDR3. V was clipped by 4 bases and J by 9 bases, with 10 bases between them. Germline V gene lookup returns CDR1 SGHAT and CDR2 FQNNGV. In DNA, the CDR3 is TGTGCCAGCAGCTCCGACCCTCGGCAGTACTTC. Translating it yields CASSSDPRQYF.

The V call is TRBV2, the J call TRBJ2-7; 9 bases map to TRBD1. The CDR3 loop spans 12 amino acids. The germline V gene encodes CDR1 SNHLY and CDR2 FYNNEI. V gave up 10 bases and J gave up 0 bases; unmatched junction bases: 1. The CDR3 DNA is TGTGCCACGGGACAGGGCTCCTACGAGCAGTACTTC. Translated, it gives CATGQGSYEQYF.

The V gene is TRBV6-5, the J gene TRBJ1-5; no definite D call. Trimming pared 1 base from V and 3 bases from J, leaving 10 bases between. The CDR3 is 15 residues long. The germline gives CDR1 MNHEY, CDR2 SVGAGI. The CDR3 DNA follows: TGTGCCAGCAGTTACTTATCCGGGCCCAATCAGCCCCAGCATTTT. The encoded protein is CASSYLSGPNQPQHF.

CDR3 amino acids: CASSLAGWYEQYF. CDR3 coding DNA: TGTGCCAGCAGCTTGGCGGGGTGGTACGAGCAGTACTTC. The genes are TRBV5-5 and TRBJ2-7, with D possibly matching TRBD2 (5 bases). Germline lookup yields CDR1 SGHKS and CDR2 YYEKEE (reference sequence). The V gene lost 0 bases and the J gene lost 4 bases, with 8 bases spanning the gap. The CDR3 loop spans 13 amino acids.

This clone was detected once. V gene TRBV7-2 combines with J gene TRBJ2-7; D remains ambiguous. This CDR3 region has 15 residues. Germline V gene data show CDR1 as SGHTA and CDR2 as FQGNSA. V lost 8 bases and J lost 0, with 17 bases in between. The CDR3 spells CASQPSTFSSYEQYF. CDR3 sequence (DNA): TGTGCCAGCCAACCCTCGACTTTTAGCTCCTACGAGCAGTACTTC.

V is TRBV7-9 and J is TRBJ2-5; 11 bases fit TRBD2. CDR1 is SEHNR and CDR2 is FQNEAQ in the germline V gene (reference sequence). The CDR3 runs 17 residues. With V trimmed by 1 base and J by 4 bases, 8 bases remained unmatched. CDR3 protein: CASSLVLAGVLGETQYF. The CDR3 DNA sequence: TGTGCCAGCAGCTTAGTACTAGCGGGAGTACTAGGAGAGACCCAGTACTTC.

The chain links TRBV11-2 to TRBJ1-5; 8 nucleotides line up with TRBD1. The CDR3 runs 14 residues. With V trimmed by 5 bases and J by 7 bases, 7 bases remained unmatched. Germline V lookup: CDR1 SGHAT, CDR2 FQNNGV. CDR3 in DNA: TGTGCCAGCAGCACGCAGGGGGCAGGGCAGCCCCAGCATTTT. Translation: CASSTQGAGQPQHF.